This T cell receptor (beta chain) was recorded in a study of response to subunit inactivated influenza vaccine (dated by TCRdb to between 2017 and 2018). At the level of the whole study: Deep quantitative T cell receptor repertoire profiling was used in the study to track responses to a trivalent subunit inactivated influenza vaccine. What the work shows at the level of the full study, not this receptor alone: The authors proposed that each seasonal influenza vaccination may bring in only a limited number of new T cells.

The germline V gene encodes CDR1 ENHRY and CDR2 SYGVKD. From the cysteine through the phenylalanine, the CDR3 covers 14 amino acids. Just CDR3 DNA is preserved here, 42 bases in frame from base 1. Compared with germline, V lacks 6 bases and J lacks 1 base; bases without a gene match: 5. Concerning this clonotype: Its antigen remains unidentified. No base-level quality is on record; no much larger clone is a single base apart.

Library preparation was by RT-PCR. The listed sequencing device is Illumina HiSeq 2500. TCRdb redid the processing of the public reads, applying fastp at Q25 and MiXCR, and retained in-frame beta chains. Rows with one shared CDR3 protein collapse into an entry with the most common genes and DNA. Across this sample there are approximately 500,000 distinct CDR3 sequences, with less than 25% seen only once. Roughly 2.8% of the sample is held by the ten biggest clonotypes. The same sample was also used in a study of T cells expressing NK-cell markers. As the second paper documents: TCR beta cDNA libraries were made by 5'RACE template switching that added a universal primer site and unique molecular identifiers. Eight or nine donors provided sorted CD3+CD56+NKG2C+, CD3+CD56+NKG2C- and CD3+CD56-NKG2C+ T-cell subsets, whose TCR beta-chain repertoires were profiled. Of the eight sequenced donors, seven were found to be HCMV-seropositive and one was found to be HCMV-seronegative. To restrict sorting to alphabetaTCR-expressing T cells, an anti-gammadeltaTCR antibody was added in several experiments. In 6 or 7 donors, the dominant CD3+CD56+NKG2C+ clonotypes ranked among the top 10 CD8+ clonotypes, making up roughly 1.0-7.0% of CD8+ T cells. Those dominant clonotypes were again the most abundant among CD3+CD56-NKG2C+ cells in four donors, at roughly 25-65%. It remained unclear whether the expanded NKG2C-expressing T cell clones were specific for HCMV antigens. All eight donors whose samples were sequenced were randomly selected healthy volunteers, three of them men and five women. HCMV serostatus was determined by detecting HCMV-specific IgG in serum with a commercial ELISA kit. Peripheral blood mononuclear cells were isolated from blood by Ficoll density gradient centrifugation. CD4+ and CD8+ T cells were isolated from PBMC by magnetic immunoseparation with Miltenyi isolation kits. Priming for cDNA synthesis came from the TCR beta constant segment, and two successive PCR amplification steps followed. Illumina HiSeq 2000/2500, MiSeq or NextSeq was used to sequence libraries as 2 x 150 bp reads. Reads were demultiplexed and grouped by UMI with MIGEC, and clonotypes were assembled and quantified with MiTCR. To exclude erroneous sequences, only TCR cDNA sequences supported by at least two reads were retained. The tcR package was used for downstream repertoire analysis, and clonotypes were matched between fractions using CDR3 nucleotide sequence together with V segment. VDJmatch was used to annotate antigen specificity against VDJdb, with one amino acid substitution allowed in CDR3.

The origin of this receptor is a man aged 45 to 65 who received an inactivated influenza vaccine. Donor details come from another sample of the same person, matched by shared clones. The sequence joins TRBV10-3 to TRBJ1-1; 7 of the junction bases match TRBD1. This specimen was CD4+ T cells sorted from PBMCs, taken less than 13 days after vaccination. The DNA reads as follows: TGTGCCATCAGACGGGACAGCGAGAACACTGAAGCTTTCTTT. Its product reads: CAIRRDSENTEAFF.